One T cell receptor delta chain is described in this entry. Only a few counts were recorded for this clone. The antigen this receptor binds is unknown. TCRdb lists the protein of a much larger clone for this DNA, which differs at residue 11, so this is likely a read error; the protein given here is translated from the DNA itself. The data derive from a study of γδ T cells in repeated Plasmodium falciparum infection (TCRdb year 2021). Turning to the overall study: Malian children exposed to intense seasonal malaria transmission were enrolled in the natural-infection arm and compared with Australian children matched for age and gender. Roughly 5 malaria-naive U.S. adults underwent four controlled human malaria infections by bites from P. falciparum NF54-infected Anopheles stephensi mosquitoes over about 600 days. Samples from controlled-infection subjects were taken at baseline, right before selected infections, and 21 days after each infection. Malian gammadelta TCR repertoires were analysed cross-sectionally during no-transmission periods and longitudinally across acute febrile malaria episodes. The study examined how repeated Plasmodium falciparum infection shapes the human gammadelta T cell repertoire, using natural infection in Mali and controlled human malaria infection. The paper as a whole reports these results and caveats: Because the controlled-infection cohort was small, analysis of inter-individual variability in gammadelta T cell responses was limited. The Malian cohort came from a small rural village of predominantly one ethnic group, limiting generalizability. Waves of new clonotype selection in Vdelta2-negative, largely Vdelta1+, gammadelta TCR repertoires appeared to be driven by repeated controlled infections. Vdelta2-negative gammadelta TCR repertoires from Malian children appeared more clonally expanded, less diverse and less shared than those of Australian children. Vgamma9/Vdelta2+ TCR repertoires showed a highly stable polyclonal repertoire over time and infection, with many inter-individual overlapping TCRgamma sequences.

Library preparation used multiplex PCR. The instrument given in TCRdb is Illumina MiSeq. Each sorted gammadelta T cell sample was sequenced for both the TCR gamma (TRG) and TCR delta (TRD) chains. In the authors' own workflow: The repertoire analyses drew on clonotype tree plots, the accumulated frequency of the top 20 clonotypes, and diversity index (DI) and D75 metrics. Via CATT, TCRdb reprocessed the public reads, and rows with identical DNA were then joined. It is TCRdb's table, rather than the study itself, that gives the V and J calls and clone size. The sample profile shows 75,000 to 95,000 delta-chain clones; 0.85% to 1% of them were found once. The ten largest clones capture more than 9% of the sample. From the germline V gene, CDR1 is GEAIGNYY and CDR2 is EKD. Unmatched junction bases come to 10, with V trimmed by 0 bases and J by 0 bases. Reading from cysteine to phenylalanine, the CDR3 counts 18 amino acids. Just the 54-base CDR3 DNA is kept, in frame starting at base 1.

For bulk TCR repertoire analysis, Vgamma9/Vdelta2+ and Vdelta2-negative gammadelta T cell populations were isolated by flow sorting from peripheral blood mononuclear cells. The receptor chain draws on TRDV2 and TRDJ1; TRDD3 fits 9 bases in the junction. Sequenced input: gamma-delta T cells from blood. This clonotype was sampled from a pool of human donors (malaria-infected and uninfected, not separated). The sequenced DNA is TGTGCCTGTGACACCTTAACTGGGGGACCCAAGTACACCGATAAACTCATCTTT. Translated, this is CACDTLTGGPKYTDKLIF.